This T cell receptor beta chain was obtained from a study of T cell changes during pregnancy in multiple sclerosis. Profiled with immunoSEQ multiplex PCR; TCRdb holds only in-frame clones, not every one. Among approximately 40,000 clones listed, 80% to 90% were seen once. The sequence was collected from a female donor in good health, enrolled as a control in a pregnancy study. This specimen consisted of peripheral blood, obtained in the first trimester of pregnancy.

The CDR3 region has the DNA TGTGCCAGCAGTGAAATCCCCGCGGGGCCCCAGCATTTT. This sequence encodes CASSEIPAGPQHF. The chain employs TRBV2 and TRBJ1-5; D gene ambiguous. Germline assignment: CDR1 SNHLY and CDR2 FYNNEI. V was cut by 2 bases and J by 9 bases, with 11 bases left in between. The CDR3 contains 13 residues. Full variable domain (outside the CDR3, taken from reference TRBV2 and TRBJ1-5): EPEVTQTPSHQVTQMGQEVILRCVPISNHLYFYWYRQILGQKVEFLVSFYNNEISEKSEIFDDQFSVERPDGSNFTLKIRSTKLEDSAMYFCASSEIPAGPQHFGDGTRLSIL.